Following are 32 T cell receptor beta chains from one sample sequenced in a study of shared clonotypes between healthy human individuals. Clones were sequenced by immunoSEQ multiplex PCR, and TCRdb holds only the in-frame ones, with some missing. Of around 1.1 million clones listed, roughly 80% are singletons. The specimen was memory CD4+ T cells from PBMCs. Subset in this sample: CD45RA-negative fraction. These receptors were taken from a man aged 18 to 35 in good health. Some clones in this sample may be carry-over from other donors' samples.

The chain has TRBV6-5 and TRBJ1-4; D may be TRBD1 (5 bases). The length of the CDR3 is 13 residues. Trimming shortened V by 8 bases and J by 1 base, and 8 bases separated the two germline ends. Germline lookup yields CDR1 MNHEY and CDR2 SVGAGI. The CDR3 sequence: CASGGRTNEKLFF. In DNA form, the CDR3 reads TGTGCCAGCGGGGGACGAACTAATGAAAAACTGTTTTTT.

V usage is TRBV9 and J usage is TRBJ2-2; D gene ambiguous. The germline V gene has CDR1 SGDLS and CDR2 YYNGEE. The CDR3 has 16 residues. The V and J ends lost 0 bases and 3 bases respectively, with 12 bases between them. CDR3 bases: TGTGCCAGCAGCGTAGGCGTGACGGTTGACACCGGGGAGCTGTTTTTT. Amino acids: CASSVGVTVDTGELFF.

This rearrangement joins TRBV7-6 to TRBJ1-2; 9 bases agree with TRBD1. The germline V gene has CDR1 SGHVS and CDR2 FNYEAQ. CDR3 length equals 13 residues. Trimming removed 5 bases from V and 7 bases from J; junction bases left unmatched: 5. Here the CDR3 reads CASSPQGAVGYTF. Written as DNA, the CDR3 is TGTGCCAGCAGCCCACAGGGGGCGGTTGGCTACACCTTC.

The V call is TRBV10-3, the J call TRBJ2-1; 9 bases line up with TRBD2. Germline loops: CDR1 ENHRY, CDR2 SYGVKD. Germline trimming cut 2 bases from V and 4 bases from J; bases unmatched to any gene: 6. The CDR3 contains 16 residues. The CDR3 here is CAISELKAGGYNEQFF. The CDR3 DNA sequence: TGTGCCATCAGTGAGCTAAAAGCGGGAGGTTACAATGAGCAGTTCTTC.

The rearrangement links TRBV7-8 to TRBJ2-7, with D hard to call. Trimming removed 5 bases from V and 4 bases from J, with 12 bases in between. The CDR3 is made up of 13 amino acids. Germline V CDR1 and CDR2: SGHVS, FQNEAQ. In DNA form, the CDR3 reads TGTGCCAGCAGCCCACTACTCCCATACGAGCAGTACTTC. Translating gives CASSPLLPYEQYF.

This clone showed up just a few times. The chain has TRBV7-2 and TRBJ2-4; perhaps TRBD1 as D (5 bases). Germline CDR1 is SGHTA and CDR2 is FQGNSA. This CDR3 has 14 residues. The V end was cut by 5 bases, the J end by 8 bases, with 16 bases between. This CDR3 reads CASSLQPRGDIQYF. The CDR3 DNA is TGTGCCAGCAGCCTCCAGCCTAGGGGCGACATTCAGTACTTC. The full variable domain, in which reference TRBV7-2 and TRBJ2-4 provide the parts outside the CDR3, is GAGVSQSPSNKVTEKGKDVELRCDPISGHTALYWYRQSLGQGLEFLIYFQGNSAPDKSGLPSDRFSAERTGGSVSTLTIQRTQQEDSAVYLCASSLQPRGDIQYFGAGTRLSVL.

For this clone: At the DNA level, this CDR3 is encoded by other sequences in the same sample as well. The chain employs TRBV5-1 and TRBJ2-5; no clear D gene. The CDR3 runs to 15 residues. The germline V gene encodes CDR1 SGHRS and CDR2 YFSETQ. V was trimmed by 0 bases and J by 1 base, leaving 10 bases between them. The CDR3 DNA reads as TGCGCCAGCAGCTTGGGAGTTGGTGGCCAAGAGACCCAGTACTTC. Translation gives CASSLGVGGQETQYF.

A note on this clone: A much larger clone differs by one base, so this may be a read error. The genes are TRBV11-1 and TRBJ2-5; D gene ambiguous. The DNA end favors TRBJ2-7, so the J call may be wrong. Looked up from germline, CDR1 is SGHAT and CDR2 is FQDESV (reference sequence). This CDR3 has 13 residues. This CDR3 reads CASSLDSSYEQYF. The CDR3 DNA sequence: TGTGCCAGCAGCTTAGACAGCTCCTACGAGCAGTACTTC.

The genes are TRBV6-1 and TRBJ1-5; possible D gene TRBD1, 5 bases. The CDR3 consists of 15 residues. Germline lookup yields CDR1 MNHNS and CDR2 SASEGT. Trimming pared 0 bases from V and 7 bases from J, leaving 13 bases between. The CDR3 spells CASSEALGGWQPQHF. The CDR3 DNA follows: TGTGCCAGCAGTGAAGCGTTGGGGGGGTGGCAGCCCCAGCATTTT.

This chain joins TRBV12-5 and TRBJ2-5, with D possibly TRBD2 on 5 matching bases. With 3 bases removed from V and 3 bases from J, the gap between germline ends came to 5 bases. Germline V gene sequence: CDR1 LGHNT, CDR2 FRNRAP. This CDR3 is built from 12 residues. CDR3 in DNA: TGTGCTAGTGGTTTCGGGGAAGAGACCCAGTACTTC. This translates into CASGFGEETQYF.

The CDR3 loop reads CASSFPRDYGYTF. The DNA for the CDR3 is TGTGCCAGCAGCTTTCCCAGGGACTATGGCTACACCTTC. The V and J genes are TRBV7-2 and TRBJ1-2, with D possibly TRBD1 on 5 matching bases. V was pared by 3 bases and J by 3 bases, with 8 bases between. Germline V CDR1 and CDR2: SGHTA, FQGNSA. The CDR3 contains 13 residues.

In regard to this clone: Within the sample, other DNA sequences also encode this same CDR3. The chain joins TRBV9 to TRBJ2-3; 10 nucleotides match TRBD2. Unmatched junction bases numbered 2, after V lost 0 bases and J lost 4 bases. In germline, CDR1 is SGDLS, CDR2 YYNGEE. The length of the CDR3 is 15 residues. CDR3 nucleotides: TGTGCCAGCAGCGTAGGTCTAGCGGGAGCAGATACGCAGTATTTT. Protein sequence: CASSVGLAGADTQYF.

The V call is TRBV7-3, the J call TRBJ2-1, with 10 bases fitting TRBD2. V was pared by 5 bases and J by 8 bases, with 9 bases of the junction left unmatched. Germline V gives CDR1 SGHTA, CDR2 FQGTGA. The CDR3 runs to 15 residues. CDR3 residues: CASSGSGRALDEQFF. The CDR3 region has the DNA TGTGCCAGCAGCGGGAGCGGGAGGGCCCTCGATGAGCAGTTCTTC.

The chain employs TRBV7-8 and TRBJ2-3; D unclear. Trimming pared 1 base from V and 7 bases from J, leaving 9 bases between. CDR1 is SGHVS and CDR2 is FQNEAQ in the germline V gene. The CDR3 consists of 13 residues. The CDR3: CASSLGPINTQYF. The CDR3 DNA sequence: TGTGCCAGCAGCTTAGGGCCGATTAATACGCAGTATTTT.

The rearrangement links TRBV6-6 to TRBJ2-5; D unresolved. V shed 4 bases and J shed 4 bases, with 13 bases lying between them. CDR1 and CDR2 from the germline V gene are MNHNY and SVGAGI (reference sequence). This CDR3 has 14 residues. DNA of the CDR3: TGTGCCAGCAGTTCTTCCCTCGGGCTAGAGACCCAGTACTTC. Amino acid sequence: CASSSSLGLETQYF.

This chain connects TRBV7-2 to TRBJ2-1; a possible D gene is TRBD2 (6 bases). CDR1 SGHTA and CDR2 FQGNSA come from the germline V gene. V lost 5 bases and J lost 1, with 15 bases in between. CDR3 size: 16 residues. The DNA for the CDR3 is TGTGCCAGCAGCCCCTCAGCGGGTTGGTCCTACAATGAGCAGTTCTTC. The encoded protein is CASSPSAGWSYNEQFF.

CDR3 bases: TGTGCCACCAGCGGAGGGCCGGGACTAGGGGAAGCGACCCAGTACTTC. Protein: CATSGGPGLGEATQYF. The genes are TRBV15 and TRBJ2-5; 8 positions match TRBD2. The germline CDR1 and CDR2 sequences are LNHNV and YYDKDF (reference sequence). V lost 5 bases and J lost 7; bases outside the gene matches: 15. The CDR3 has 16 residues.

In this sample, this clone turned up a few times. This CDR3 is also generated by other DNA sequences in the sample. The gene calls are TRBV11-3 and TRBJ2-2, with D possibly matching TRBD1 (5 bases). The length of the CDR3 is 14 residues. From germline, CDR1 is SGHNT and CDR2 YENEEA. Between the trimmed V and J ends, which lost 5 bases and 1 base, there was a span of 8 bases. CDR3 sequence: CASSPGQNTGELFF. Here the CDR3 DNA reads TGTGCCAGCAGCCCTGGACAGAACACCGGGGAGCTGTTTTTT.

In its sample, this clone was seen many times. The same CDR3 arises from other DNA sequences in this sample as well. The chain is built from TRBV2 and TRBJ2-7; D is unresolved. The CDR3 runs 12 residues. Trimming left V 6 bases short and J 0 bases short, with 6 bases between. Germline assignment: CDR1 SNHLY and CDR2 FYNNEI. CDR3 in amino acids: CASRRSSYEQYF. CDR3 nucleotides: TGTGCCAGCAGGAGAAGCTCCTACGAGCAGTACTTC.

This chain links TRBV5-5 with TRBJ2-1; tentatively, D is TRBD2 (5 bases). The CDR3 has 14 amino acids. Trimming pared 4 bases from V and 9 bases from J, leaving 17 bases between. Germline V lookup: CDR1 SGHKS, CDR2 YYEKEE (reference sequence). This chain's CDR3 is CASSRRRPSGEQFF. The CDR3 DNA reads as TGTGCCAGCAGCCGTCGGAGACCAAGCGGTGAGCAGTTCTTC.

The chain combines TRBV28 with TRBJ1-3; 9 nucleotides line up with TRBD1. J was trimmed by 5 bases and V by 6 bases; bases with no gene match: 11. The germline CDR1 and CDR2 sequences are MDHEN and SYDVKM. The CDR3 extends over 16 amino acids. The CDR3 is CASSQVGTGLRNTIYF. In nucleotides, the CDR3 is TGTGCCAGCAGCCAAGTGGGGACAGGGCTTCGAAACACCATATATTTT.

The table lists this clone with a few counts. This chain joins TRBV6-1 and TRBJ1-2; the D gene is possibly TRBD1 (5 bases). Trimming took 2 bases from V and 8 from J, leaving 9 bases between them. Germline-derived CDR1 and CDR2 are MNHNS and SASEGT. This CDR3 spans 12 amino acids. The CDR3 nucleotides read TGTGCCAGCAGTGAACAACAGGTCGGCTACACCTTC. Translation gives CASSEQQVGYTF.

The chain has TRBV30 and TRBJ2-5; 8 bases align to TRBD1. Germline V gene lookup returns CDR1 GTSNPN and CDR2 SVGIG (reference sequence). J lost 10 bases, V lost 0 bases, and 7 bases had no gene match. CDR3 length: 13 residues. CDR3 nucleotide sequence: TGTGCCTGGAGTGTACAGGGGGTCGGAGTCCAGTACTTC. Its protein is CAWSVQGVGVQYF.

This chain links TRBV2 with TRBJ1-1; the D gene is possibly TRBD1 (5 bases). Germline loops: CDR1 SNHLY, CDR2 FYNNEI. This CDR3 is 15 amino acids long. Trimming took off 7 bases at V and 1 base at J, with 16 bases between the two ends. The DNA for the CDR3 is TGTGCCAGCAAAAAGGAATCAGGGCCGAACACTGAAGCTTTCTTT. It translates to CASKKESGPNTEAFF.

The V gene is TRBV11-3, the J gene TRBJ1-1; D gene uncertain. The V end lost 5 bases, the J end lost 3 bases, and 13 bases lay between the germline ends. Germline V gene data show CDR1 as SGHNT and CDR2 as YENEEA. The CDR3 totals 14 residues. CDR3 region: CASSIRGSDTEAFF. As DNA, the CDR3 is TGTGCCAGCAGCATTAGAGGGTCGGACACTGAAGCTTTCTTT.

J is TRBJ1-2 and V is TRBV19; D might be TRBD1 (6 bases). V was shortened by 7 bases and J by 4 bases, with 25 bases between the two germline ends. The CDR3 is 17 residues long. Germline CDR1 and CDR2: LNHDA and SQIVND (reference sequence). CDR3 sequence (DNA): TGTGCCAGTACTCCTCAAAGCCACGGGGGCCCAGCCTATGGCTACACCTTC. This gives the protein CASTPQSHGGPAYGYTF.

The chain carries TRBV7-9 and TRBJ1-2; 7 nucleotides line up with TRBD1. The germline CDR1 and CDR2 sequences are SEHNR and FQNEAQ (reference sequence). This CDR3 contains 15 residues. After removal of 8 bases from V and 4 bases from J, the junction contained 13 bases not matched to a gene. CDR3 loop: CASDLGNRGGYGYTF. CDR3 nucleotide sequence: TGTGCCAGCGACCTGGGTAACAGGGGTGGCTATGGCTACACCTTC. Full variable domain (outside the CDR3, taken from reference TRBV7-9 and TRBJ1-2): DTGVSQNPRHKITKRGQNVTFRCDPISEHNRLYWYRQTLGQGPEFLTYFQNEAQLEKSRLLSDRFSAERPKGSFSTLEIQRTEQGDSAMYLCASDLGNRGGYGYTFGSGTRLTVV.

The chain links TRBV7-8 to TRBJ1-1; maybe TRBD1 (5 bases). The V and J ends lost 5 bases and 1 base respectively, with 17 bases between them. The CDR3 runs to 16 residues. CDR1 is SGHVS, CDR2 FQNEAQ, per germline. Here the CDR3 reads CASSGRGTLANTEAFF. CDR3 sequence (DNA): TGTGCCAGCAGCGGGAGGGGAACCCTCGCGAACACTGAAGCTTTCTTT.

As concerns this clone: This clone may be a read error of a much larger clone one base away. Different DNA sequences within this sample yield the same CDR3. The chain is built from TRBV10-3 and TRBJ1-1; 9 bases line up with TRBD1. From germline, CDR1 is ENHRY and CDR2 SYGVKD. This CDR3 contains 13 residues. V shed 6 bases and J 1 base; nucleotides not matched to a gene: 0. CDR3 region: CAIRGQGNTEAFF. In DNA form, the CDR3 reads TGTGCCATCAGGGGACAGGGGAACACTGAAGCTTTCTTT.

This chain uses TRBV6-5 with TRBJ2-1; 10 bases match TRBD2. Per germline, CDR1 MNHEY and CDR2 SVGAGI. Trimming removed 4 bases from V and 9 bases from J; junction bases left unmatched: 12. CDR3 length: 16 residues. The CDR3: CASSSRSGRALFEQFF. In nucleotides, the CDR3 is TGTGCCAGCAGTTCTAGAAGCGGGAGGGCCCTTTTTGAGCAGTTCTTC.

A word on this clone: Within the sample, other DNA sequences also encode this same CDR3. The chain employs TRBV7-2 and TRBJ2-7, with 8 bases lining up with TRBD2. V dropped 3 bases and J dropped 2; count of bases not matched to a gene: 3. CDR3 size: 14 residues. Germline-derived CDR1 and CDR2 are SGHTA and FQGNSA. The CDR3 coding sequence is TGTGCCAGCAGCTTGGCGGGGGGAACCTACGAGCAGTACTTC. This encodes CASSLAGGTYEQYF. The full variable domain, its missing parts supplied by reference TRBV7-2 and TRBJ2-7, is GAGVSQSPSNKVTEKGKDVELRCDPISGHTALYWYRQSLGQGLEFLIYFQGNSAPDKSGLPSDRFSAERTGGSVSTLTIQRTQQEDSAVYLCASSLAGGTYEQYFGPGTRLTVT.

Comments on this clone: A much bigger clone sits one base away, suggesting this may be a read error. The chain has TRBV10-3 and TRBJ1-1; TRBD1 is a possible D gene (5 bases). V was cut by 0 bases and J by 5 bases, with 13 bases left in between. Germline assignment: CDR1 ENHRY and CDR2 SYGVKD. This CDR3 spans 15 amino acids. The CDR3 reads CAISESIQVGTEAFF. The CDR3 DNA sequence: TGTGCCATCAGTGAGTCAATACAGGTAGGGACTGAAGCTTTCTTT.